This entry lists 13 T cell receptor beta chains sequenced from one sample in a study of post-analysis software for immune sequencing data. The study's findings and limits: Patients showed TRBV5-6, TRBV5-1 and TRBV20-1 among five TRBV segments more frequent than in controls.

Their specific antigens are unknown. The TCR beta cDNA libraries contained unique molecular identifiers. One entry per CDR3 protein, called by TCRdb with MiXCR from the PCR reads. The sample includes 650,000 to 850,000 distinct CDR3 sequences, about 57% seen only once; the top ten take approximately 4.5%. Sequencing used blood. Every receptor here comes from a girl aged 10 to 17 with multiple sclerosis.

This clonotype was picked up one time. The chain's CDR3 is CSATEMQDTQYF. CDR3 sequence (DNA): TGCAGTGCTACCGAAATGCAGGATACGCAGTATTTT. This chain uses TRBV20-1 with TRBJ2-3; D gene ambiguous. The CDR3 is 12 amino acids. Per germline, CDR1 DFQATT and CDR2 SNEGSKA (reference sequence). V lost 4 bases to trimming and J lost 6 bases, with 11 bases between them.

This chain links TRBV5-1 with TRBJ2-7; 8 nucleotides agree with TRBD1. Germline values: CDR1 SGHRS, CDR2 YFSETQ. Trimming cost V 4 bases and J 1 base; bases outside gene matches: 10. The CDR3 sequence is 16 residues long. As DNA, the CDR3 is TGCGCCAGCAGCGGGTCCCGGGACAGGTTTTCCTACGAGCAGTACTTC. The encoded protein is CASSGSRDRFSYEQYF.

This chain links TRBV10-3 with TRBJ2-3, with no clear D. There are 16 residues in the CDR3. In germline, CDR1 is ENHRY, CDR2 SYGVKD. The ends were cut back, 4 bases at V and 0 bases at J, with 14 bases in the middle. CDR3 DNA: TGTGCCATCAGTGGCCCCGCGGATGCTAGCACAGATACGCAGTATTTT. This encodes CAISGPADASTDTQYF.

This chain links TRBV12-3 or TRBV12-4 with TRBJ2-3; a weak D match, TRBD2 (5 bases). The CDR3 is 16 residues long. The V end lost 2 bases, the J end lost 4 bases, and 16 bases lay between the germline ends. The CDR3 bases are TGTGCCAGCAGTTTACTAGCTCCATCCCCGCCAGATACGCAGTATTTT. Residues: CASSLLAPSPPDTQYF.

This clonotype was seen only a few times. The genes are TRBV7-3 and TRBJ2-1; D gene unclear. CDR3 size: 14 residues. The V gene lost 5 bases and the J gene lost 7 bases, with 15 bases spanning the gap. CDR1 and CDR2 (germline): SGHTA, FQGTGA. The CDR3 nucleotides read TGTGCCAGCAGCGGACCGCCTCTGGGGAATGAGCAGTTCTTC. Translation gives CASSGPPLGNEQFF.

This clonotype was picked up a small number of times. The gene calls are TRBV20-1 and TRBJ2-1; D is uncertain. The length of the CDR3 is 15 residues. The germline V gene has CDR1 DFQATT and CDR2 SNEGSKA (reference sequence). Trimming removed 0 bases from V and 5 bases from J, with 14 bases in between. As DNA, the CDR3 is TGCAGTGCTAGAGATGTTTTAGCTGTCAACAATGAGCAGTTCTTC. It encodes CSARDVLAVNNEQFF.

The chain employs TRBV10-3 and TRBJ2-1, with 10 bases fitting TRBD2. Germline lookup yields CDR1 ENHRY and CDR2 SYGVKD. This CDR3 spans 15 amino acids. With V trimmed by 6 bases and J by 9 bases, 11 bases remained unmatched. DNA of the CDR3: TGTGCCATCAGGCCCTATAGCGGGAGGTTGGGTGAGCAGTTCTTC. This sequence encodes CAIRPYSGRLGEQFF.

The rearrangement joins TRBV12-3 or TRBV12-4 to TRBJ2-5; TRBD2 might be the D (6 bases). The CDR3 consists of 13 residues. V was shortened by 7 bases and J by 5 bases, with 14 bases between the two germline ends. CDR3 DNA sequence: TGTGCCAGCAAGGATGGAGGGGCGGAGACCCAGTACTTC. Amino acid sequence: CASKDGGAETQYF.

This chain links TRBV27 with TRBJ1-6, with TRBD1 as a possible D gene (5 bases). The CDR3 contains 15 residues. Per the germline V gene, CDR1 is MNHEY and CDR2 is SMNVEV (reference sequence). V was shortened by 1 base and J by 5 bases, with 9 bases between the two germline ends. The DNA of the CDR3 is TGTGCCAGCAGTTTATTTCGGGGGGATAATTCACCCCTCCACTTT. Translating it yields CASSLFRGDNSPLHF.

The chain carries TRBV20-1 and TRBJ2-5; TRBD2 aligns across 8 bases. Trimming took 7 bases from V and 1 from J; bases not matched to a gene: 14. The V gene's germline CDR1 is DFQATT and CDR2 SNEGSKA (reference sequence). The length of the CDR3 is 16 residues. CDR3 DNA sequence: TGCAGTGTCCGAGGCTCGGGAGCGGGGGTCCAAGAGACCCAGTACTTC. It encodes CSVRGSGAGVQETQYF.

The chain employs TRBV25-1 and TRBJ2-7, with TRBD1 matching over 11 bases. The DNA end lines up better with TRBJ2-5; the J call may be wrong. The CDR3 covers 15 residues. The germline V gene has CDR1 MGHDK and CDR2 SYGVNS. The DNA for the CDR3 is TGTGCCAGCAGTGGAGAGGGACAGGGGGGAGAGACCCAGTACTTC. Translated: CASSGEGQGGETQYF.

CDR3 nucleotide sequence: TGTGCCAGCAGTTACGAGGGCTCCTACAATGAGCAGTTCTTC. Translating gives CASSYEGSYNEQFF. V usage is TRBV6-2 or TRBV6-3 and J usage is TRBJ2-1, with a weak D call TRBD2 (5 bases). CDR1 is MNHEY, CDR2 SVGEGT, per germline. V shed 2 bases and J shed 0 bases, with 5 bases lying between them. The CDR3 totals 14 residues.

This clonotype was detected a few times. The chain has TRBV10-3 and TRBJ1-2; 7 positions match TRBD1. Germline V gene data show CDR1 as ENHRY and CDR2 as SYGVKD. V trimming: 3 bases; J trimming: 7 bases; junction bases outside the gene matches: 5. This CDR3 contains 13 residues. The CDR3 region is CAISEKTGSGYTF. CDR3 coding DNA: TGTGCCATCAGTGAAAAGACAGGGAGTGGCTACACCTTC.